The 32 T cell receptor beta chains presented below share a single source sample, sequenced in a study of regulatory T cells in long-lasting Graves disease. Library construction for TCR beta used iRepertoire HTBI primers and Arm-PCR of CDR3 regions. TCRdb itself ran the multiplex PCR reads through MiXCR, one entry per CDR3 protein. The sample has roughly 500,000 distinct CDR3 sequences, less than 25% seen once. Described time point: persistent/refractory GD, antithyroid drugs over 5 years with positive TRAb. From RNA extracted from PBMCs, the TCR library was made. This material consisted of peripheral blood mononuclear cells (PBMCs), taken when the disease was refractory, from a patient treated with antithyroid drugs. The source is a female donor with Graves disease.

This clonotype was observed a handful of times. The rearrangement uses TRBV6-1 and TRBJ2-2; D possibly matches TRBD1 or TRBD2 (7 bases each). Trimming took off 8 bases at V and 1 base at J, with 17 bases between the two ends. Germline loops: CDR1 MNHNS, CDR2 SASEGT. The CDR3 runs to 16 residues. The CDR3 spells CASHDRDYENTGELFF. As DNA, the CDR3 is TGTGCCAGCCATGACAGGGACTACGAGAACACCGGGGAGCTGTTTTTT.

The gene calls are TRBV6-4 and TRBJ2-7; D might be TRBD2 (6 bases). The CDR3 covers 14 residues. Trimming left V 10 bases short and J 2 bases short, with 18 bases between. Germline loops: CDR1 MRHNA, CDR2 SNTAGT. DNA of the CDR3: TGTGCCACCGAGAGCCGGGACTGGACCTACGAGCAGTACTTC. It yields the protein CATESRDWTYEQYF.

Details on this clonotype: One end of the junction fails to match germline, which may point to a read error. This sequence joins TRBV28 and TRBJ2-5; D is perhaps TRBD2 (5 bases). Germline V gives CDR1 MDHEN, CDR2 SYDVKM. There are 13 residues in the CDR3. CDR3 in DNA: TGTGCCAGCAGTTTTGGTCCCTGGGAGACCCAGCACTTC. Translated: CASSFGPWETQHF.

This clonotype was found many times. The chain couples TRBV6-6 to TRBJ1-2; 7 bases agree with TRBD1. V was clipped by 0 bases and J by 8 bases; unmatched bases: 12. This CDR3 is 16 amino acids long. Germline V gene sequence: CDR1 MNHNY, CDR2 SVGAGI (reference sequence). The DNA of the CDR3 is TGTGCCAGCAGTTACTCGAGGGGGCTGCATATGGAAGGCTACACCTTC. Protein: CASSYSRGLHMEGYTF.

This clonotype came up many times. The J gene is TRBJ2-2, the V gene TRBV28; D is perhaps TRBD2 (6 bases). Germline CDR1 MDHEN, CDR2 SYDVKM. The CDR3 is made up of 17 amino acids. Trimming took 4 bases from V and 0 from J, leaving 15 bases between them. The CDR3 DNA sequence: TGTGCCAGCAGTTCAATCGCGGGACGACCGAACACCGGGGAGCTGTTTTTT. Its translation is CASSSIAGRPNTGELFF.

This clonotype was picked up many times. The genes are TRBV7-9 and TRBJ1-1, with TRBD1 matching 9 bases. This CDR3 spans 15 amino acids. CDR1 is SEHNR and CDR2 is FQNEAQ in the germline V gene (reference sequence). The ends lost 5 bases at V and 3 bases at J; junction bases unmatched: 7. CDR3 nucleotides: TGTGCCAGCAGCGTGACCGGGACAGGGCACACTGAAGCTTTCTTT. It yields the protein CASSVTGTGHTEAFF. The entire variable domain, with the rest obtained from reference TRBV7-9 and TRBJ1-1, is as follows: DTGVSQNPRHKITKRGQNVTFRCDPISEHNRLYWYRQTLGQGPEFLTYFQNEAQLEKSRLLSDRFSAERPKGSFSTLEIQRTEQGDSAMYLCASSVTGTGHTEAFFGQGTRLTVV.

The V call is TRBV4-3, the J call TRBJ1-4; 8 bases match TRBD1. Unmatched junction bases numbered 10, after V lost 3 bases and J lost 7 bases. Germline loops: CDR1 LGHNA, CDR2 YSLEER. This CDR3 spans 16 amino acids. CDR3 sequence reads: CASSQSPGQGGEKLFF. CDR3 bases: TGCGCCAGCAGCCAGAGCCCAGGACAGGGAGGTGAAAAACTGTTTTTT.

About this clonotype: Just one base apart from a much larger clone, this may be a read error. The V gene is TRBV6-2 or TRBV6-3, the J gene TRBJ1-4; the D is unclear. This CDR3 region has 15 residues. Germline assignment: CDR1 MNHEY and CDR2 SVGEGT. In DNA form, the CDR3 reads TGTGCCAGCAGAACTACGGGAGCAACTAATGAAAGACTGTTTTTT. It codes for CASRTTGATNERLFF.

This clonotype has at least ten counts. The chain combines TRBV28 with TRBJ1-1; D unclear. The germline gives CDR1 MDHEN, CDR2 SYDVKM. This CDR3 contains 13 residues. The ends were cut back, 4 bases at V and 4 bases at J, with 10 bases in the middle. The CDR3 nucleotides are TGTGCCAGCAGTTCTGTCGCGGGCACTGAAGCTTTCTTT. Translating it yields CASSSVAGTEAFF.

This clonotype was counted a few times. The rearrangement joins TRBV20-1 to TRBJ1-2; no clear D. Germline V gene data show CDR1 as DFQATT and CDR2 as SNEGSKA (reference sequence). The CDR3 loop spans 13 amino acids. V was shortened by 3 bases and J by 4 bases, with 12 bases between the two germline ends. The CDR3 nucleotides read TGCAGTGCTAGGCGGTTGAATAGCTATGGCTACACCTTC. Encoded protein: CSARRLNSYGYTF.

This chain joins TRBV7-2 and TRBJ2-3; maybe TRBD2 (6 bases). The CDR3 extends over 15 amino acids. Trimming pared 6 bases from V and 6 bases from J, leaving 19 bases between. CDR1 is SGHTA and CDR2 is FQGNSA in the germline V gene. The chain's CDR3 is CASSLTGSASDTQYF. The CDR3 DNA reads TGTGCCAGCAGTCTAACCGGGAGCGCCTCGGATACGCAGTATTTT.

In this sample, this clonotype turned up many times. The gene calls are TRBV9 and TRBJ1-2; TRBD1 matches at 7 bases. This CDR3 spans 15 amino acids. Germline loops: CDR1 SGDLS, CDR2 YYNGEE. V was clipped by 4 bases and J by 4 bases; unmatched bases: 10. CDR3 amino acids: CASSRQGSFGYGYTF. The DNA for the CDR3 is TGTGCCAGCAGCAGACAGGGTTCTTTTGGCTATGGCTACACCTTC.

In this sample, this clonotype turned up many times. The chain couples TRBV28 to TRBJ1-4; D uncertain. The V end lost 6 bases, the J end lost 3 bases, and 11 bases lay between the germline ends. Per the germline V gene, CDR1 is MDHEN and CDR2 is SYDVKM. There are 14 residues in the CDR3. The CDR3 spells CASRLRGANEKLFF. As DNA, the CDR3 is TGTGCCAGCAGACTGCGGGGAGCTAATGAAAAACTGTTTTTT. The complete variable domain, with remaining parts taken from reference TRBV28 and TRBJ1-4, reads DVKVTQSSRYLVKRTGEKVFLECVQDMDHENMFWYRQDPGLGLRLIYFSYDVKMKEKGDIPEGYSVSREKKERFSLILESASTNQTSMYLCASRLRGANEKLFFGSGTQLSVL.

About this clonotype itself: A read error may account for a junction end that differs from germline. V gene TRBV20-1 combines with J gene TRBJ1-5; 11 nucleotides line up with TRBD1. The CDR3 has 18 residues. The germline V gene has CDR1 DFQATT and CDR2 SNEGSKA (reference sequence). CDR3 bases: TGCAGTGCCAGAGCTCCGGGACAGGGGGGTTGGTTTCCCGAGCCCCAGCATTTT. Translating gives CSARAPGQGGWFPEPQHF.

The table lists this clonotype with many counts. The chain is built from TRBV7-8 and TRBJ2-7; 9 bases map to TRBD1. Germline CDR1 reads SGHVS; CDR2 reads FQNEAQ. This CDR3 has 16 residues. The J segment lost 3 bases and the V segment lost 0 bases, leaving 6 bases of the junction unmatched. The CDR3 loop reads CASSLALTGGFYEQYF. DNA for the CDR3: TGTGCCAGCAGCTTAGCTCTGACAGGGGGTTTCTACGAGCAGTACTTC.

This clonotype was counted a few times. One end of the junction does not line up with germline, which may come from a read error. The chain joins TRBV2 to TRBJ2-5, with TRBD1 identical over 9 bases. Germline loops: CDR1 SNHLY, CDR2 FYNNEI. This CDR3 comprises 17 residues. This chain's CDR3 is CASREGFGTGSQETQYF. CDR3 bases: TGTGCCAGCAGGGAAGGGTTCGGGACAGGGTCACAAGAGACCCAGTACTTC.

The gene calls are TRBV20-1 and TRBJ2-3; 9 nucleotides match TRBD2. Germline-derived CDR1 and CDR2 are DFQATT and SNEGSKA (reference sequence). This CDR3 spans 14 amino acids. V trimming: 0 bases; J trimming: 6 bases; junction bases outside the gene matches: 4. The CDR3 bases are TGCAGTGCTAGAGAAGGCGGGAGGGGCGATACGCAGTATTTT. The encoded protein is CSAREGGRGDTQYF.

Many counts were recorded for this clonotype. V gene TRBV27 combines with J gene TRBJ1-1, with TRBD1 identical over 7 bases. With V trimmed by 2 bases and J by 0 bases, 6 bases remained unmatched. The CDR3 has 16 residues. CDR1 and CDR2 from the germline V gene are MNHEY and SMNVEV (reference sequence). Here the CDR3 reads CASSLGGGQVNTEAFF. The DNA for the CDR3 is TGTGCCAGCAGTTTAGGGGGAGGACAGGTGAACACTGAAGCTTTCTTT.

This chain uses TRBV19 with TRBJ1-2; no definite D call. Trimming pared 1 base from V and 7 bases from J, leaving 13 bases between. Germline V gives CDR1 LNHDA, CDR2 SQIVND (reference sequence). The CDR3 has 14 amino acids. The CDR3 loop is CASSIVAGSCGYTF. The CDR3 nucleotides are TGTGCCAGTAGTATAGTCGCGGGAAGCTGTGGCTACACCTTC.

The chain uses TRBV20-1 and TRBJ1-2; no clear D. Deletions cut 5 bases from V and 3 bases from J, with 10 bases between. The CDR3 totals 12 residues. Germline loops: CDR1 DFQATT, CDR2 SNEGSKA (reference sequence). CDR3 nucleotides: TGCAGTGCTTCTACAGATTACTATGGCTACACCTTC. Protein: CSASTDYYGYTF.

This clonotype occurred many times. The rearrangement uses TRBV7-6 and TRBJ1-4, with D maybe TRBD1 (5 bases). Germline-derived CDR1 and CDR2 are SGHVS and FNYEAQ. Trimming pared 0 bases from V and 8 bases from J, leaving 16 bases between. The CDR3 has 16 residues. The CDR3 bases are TGTGCCAGCAGCTTAGCGGGGCCGTCGCAGGGAGAAAAACTGTTTTTT. Encoded protein: CASSLAGPSQGEKLFF.

This clonotype occurred a few times. J is TRBJ2-5 and V is TRBV5-1; 9 nucleotides line up with TRBD2. The V segment lost 4 bases and the J segment 2 bases; nucleotides outside the gene matches: 6. The CDR3 sequence is 15 residues long. Germline loops: CDR1 SGHRS, CDR2 YFSETQ. The DNA for the CDR3 is TGCGCCAGCAGCCGAGGACTAGCGAGGCAAGAGACCCAGTACTTC. It encodes CASSRGLARQETQYF.

The V and J genes are TRBV9 and TRBJ2-4; 14 bases are a match to TRBD2. V lost 4 bases, J lost 7 bases, and 10 bases stayed unmatched. The CDR3 consists of 17 residues. CDR1 SGDLS and CDR2 YYNGEE come from the germline V gene. The CDR3 nucleotides read TGTGCCAGCAGCCCCCCGGGACTAGCGGGAGTAGCCAACATTCAGTACTTC. It specifies CASSPPGLAGVANIQYF. The variable domain in full, with the rest retrieved from reference TRBV9 and TRBJ2-4, is DSGVTQTPKHLITATGQRVTLRCSPRSGDLSVYWYQQSLDQGLQFLIQYYNGEERAKGNILERFSAQQFPDLHSELNLSSLELGDSALYFCASSPPGLAGVANIQYFGAGTRLSVL.

This clonotype was seen ten or more times. The chain combines TRBV7-9 with TRBJ1-2; D is undetermined. This CDR3 spans 15 amino acids. Per the germline V gene, CDR1 is SEHNR and CDR2 is FQNEAQ (reference sequence). Deletions cut 5 bases from V and 2 bases from J, with 15 bases between. CDR3 sequence: CASSPPVGKNYGYTF. CDR3 in DNA: TGTGCCAGCAGCCCCCCCGTCGGCAAGAACTATGGCTACACCTTC.

This clonotype was picked up many times. This chain joins TRBV11-2 and TRBJ1-1; no definite D call. Between the trimmed V and J ends, which lost 1 base and 11 bases, there was a span of 8 bases. Germline V lookup: CDR1 SGHAT, CDR2 FQNNGV. The length of the CDR3 is 11 residues. The CDR3 bases are TGTGCCAGCAGCTTAGGGGTGTATGCTTTCTTT. Residues: CASSLGVYAFF.

There are a few counts of this clonotype. The chain joins TRBV7-2 to TRBJ2-1; TRBD2 agrees at 16 bases. CDR1 and CDR2 from the germline V gene are SGHTA and FQGNSA. The CDR3 loop spans 17 amino acids. J gave up 4 bases and V 4 bases, and 4 bases lay outside the gene matches. The CDR3 DNA follows: TGTGCCAGCAGCTCGGGACTAGCGGGAGGGTTATACAATGAGCAGTTCTTC. Translating it yields CASSSGLAGGLYNEQFF.

The chain employs TRBV28 and TRBJ2-5, with a weak D call TRBD2 (5 bases). This CDR3 has 13 residues. The V and J ends lost 6 bases and 7 bases respectively, with 15 bases between them. Per germline, CDR1 MDHEN and CDR2 SYDVKM. This CDR3 reads CASSLSGPRTQYF. The CDR3 region has the DNA TGTGCCAGCAGCCTGAGCGGTCCGCGGACCCAGTACTTC.

This clonotype was seen many times. This chain uses TRBV7-9 with TRBJ2-7, with TRBD1 as a possible D gene (5 bases). V was clipped by 4 bases and J by 5 bases, with 15 bases between them. The CDR3 length is 14 residues. Germline V gene data show CDR1 as SEHNR and CDR2 as FQNEAQ (reference sequence). For the CDR3, the DNA is TGTGCCAGCAGCTCGACAGCCCGAAGGGACGAGCAGTACTTC. Translation gives CASSSTARRDEQYF.

The chain carries TRBV19 and TRBJ1-4; a possible D gene is TRBD1 (5 bases). The CDR3 sequence is 14 residues long. CDR1 and CDR2 from the germline V gene are LNHDA and SQIVND (reference sequence). The germline V and J ends were trimmed by 6 bases and 11 bases, with 19 bases remaining between them. In DNA, the CDR3 is TGTGCCAGTAGGTCGCCGGGACGGGTAGACAAACTGTTTTTT. Protein product: CASRSPGRVDKLFF.

Ten or more counts support this clonotype. The chain combines TRBV7-9 with TRBJ2-4, with 7 bases lining up with TRBD1. In germline, CDR1 is SEHNR, CDR2 FQNEAQ (reference sequence). The ends lost 4 bases at V and 14 bases at J; junction bases unmatched: 8. The CDR3 has 12 residues. The CDR3 loop reads CASSSSGTAEYF. CDR3 sequence (DNA): TGTGCCAGCAGCTCCTCCGGGACAGCCGAGTACTTC.

Comment on this clonotype: This probably arose from a read error, given a far larger clone one base away. The gene calls are TRBV7-6 and TRBJ1-4; 7 bases are a match to TRBD1. The CDR3 sequence is 13 residues long. Looked up from germline, CDR1 is SGHVS and CDR2 is FNYEAQ. The CDR3 here is CAGSSGTDEKLFF. CDR3 in DNA: TGTGCCGGCAGCTCCGGGACAGATGAAAAACTGTTTTTT.

About this clonotype itself: A read error may be the cause here, since a much bigger clone is one base away. The chain joins TRBV28 to TRBJ1-1; TRBD1 matches 7 bases. Germline values: CDR1 MDHEN, CDR2 SYDVKM. The CDR3 runs 14 residues. The chain's CDR3 is CTSSPDREGTEAFF. The CDR3 DNA reads TGTACCAGCAGTCCTGACAGGGAGGGCACTGAAGCTTTCTTT.